The 27 T cell receptor beta chains below come from one sample, sequenced in a study of CD8 T cells in ankylosing spondylitis. MiXCR, applied by TCRdb to the 5' RACE reads, yields one record per CDR3 protein. Of about 250,000 distinct CDR3 sequences listed, roughly 8.2% are singletons. Sample: blood, either unsorted or a sorted T cell fraction (not recorded which). These TCRs come from a female donor with ankylosing spondylitis or in good health (not recorded which).

The sample holds many counts of this clonotype. The chain is built from TRBV5-1 and TRBJ2-7; weak D call: TRBD2 (5 bases). V lost 4 bases, J lost 7 bases, and 18 bases lay in between. Germline V gene sequence: CDR1 SGHRS, CDR2 YFSETQ. This CDR3 comprises 14 residues. The CDR3 coding sequence is TGCGCCAGCAGCCTTGGCCGTTTTACGGGGGAGCAGTACTTC. Protein sequence: CASSLGRFTGEQYF.

CDR3: CASTDRVSNYGYTF. CDR3 in DNA: TGTGCCAGCACCGACCGGGTGTCTAACTATGGCTACACCTTC. This chain connects TRBV12-3 or TRBV12-4 to TRBJ1-2; no reliable D call. V lost 7 bases, J lost 0 bases, and 12 bases lay in between. There are 14 residues in the CDR3.

The chain combines TRBV6-5 with TRBJ1-3; maybe TRBD1 (6 bases). Germline lookup yields CDR1 MNHEY and CDR2 SVGAGI. This CDR3 has 18 residues. Between the trimmed V and J ends, which lost 0 bases and 4 bases, there was a span of 19 bases. CDR3 coding DNA: TGTGCCAGCAGTTACTCCTCCCAGGACAGCATGAGGGGAAACACCATATATTTT. Amino acids: CASSYSSQDSMRGNTIYF.

This clonotype has a count of ten or more. The genes are TRBV29-1 and TRBJ2-3; D call uncertain. The CDR3 contains 14 residues. Per germline, CDR1 SQVTM and CDR2 ANQGSEA. V shed 0 bases and J shed 6 bases, with 13 bases lying between them. The CDR3 here is CSVEDRGPRDTQYF. The DNA of the CDR3 is TGCAGCGTTGAAGATCGAGGCCCTAGGGATACGCAGTATTTT.

This clonotype was observed at least ten times. The J gene is TRBJ2-7, the V gene TRBV12-3 or TRBV12-4; no reliable D call. This CDR3 has 12 amino acids. Trimming shortened V by 4 bases and J by 3 bases, and 7 bases separated the two germline ends. The CDR3 loop reads CASSSSFYEQYF. CDR3 sequence (DNA): TGTGCCAGCAGTTCGAGCTTCTACGAGCAGTACTTC.

This clonotype was seen many times. The rearrangement uses TRBV5-4 and TRBJ2-5, with 10 positions matching TRBD1. The CDR3 loop spans 15 amino acids. V gave up 5 bases and J gave up 5 bases; unmatched junction bases: 9. Germline CDR1 SGHNT, CDR2 YYREEE (reference sequence). The DNA of the CDR3 is TGTGCCAGCAGTTTTCCGGGACAGGGGACTGAGACCCAGTACTTC. The encoded protein is CASSFPGQGTETQYF.

This clonotype was seen at least ten times. V usage is TRBV28 and J usage is TRBJ1-1; no definite D call. Trimming pared 3 bases from V and 3 bases from J, leaving 11 bases between. The CDR3 extends over 14 amino acids. From germline, CDR1 is MDHEN and CDR2 SYDVKM. CDR3 sequence: CASSLEYGDTEAFF. In DNA form, the CDR3 reads TGTGCCAGCAGTTTGGAGTACGGGGACACTGAAGCTTTCTTT.

The table lists this clonotype with many counts. The genes are TRBV2 and TRBJ1-5; D call uncertain. The V end was cut by 1 base, the J end by 2 bases, with 9 bases between. The CDR3 runs to 15 residues. Germline V gives CDR1 SNHLY, CDR2 FYNNEI. CDR3 sequence (DNA): TGTGCCAGCAGTGAAGAAGCCTGGGGCAATCAGCCCCAGCATTTT. Amino acid sequence: CASSEEAWGNQPQHF.

This clonotype was detected only a few times. The CDR3 DNA follows: TGCAGCGTTGATGGGACAGGGGGCTTCGATGGCTACACCTTC. Translating it yields CSVDGTGGFDGYTF. This rearrangement joins TRBV29-1 to TRBJ1-2, with 12 positions matching TRBD1. The CDR3 runs 14 residues. The junction had 5 bases not matched to a gene; V was cut back by 3 bases and J by 6 bases. The germline CDR1 and CDR2 sequences are SQVTM and ANQGSEA.

This clonotype was found many times. The chain links TRBV28 to TRBJ2-3; D gene unclear. The CDR3 extends over 15 amino acids. From germline, CDR1 is MDHEN and CDR2 SYDVKM. Trimming took off 2 bases at V and 1 base at J, with 10 bases between the two ends. The CDR3 nucleotides are TGTGCCAGCAGTTTAGGGCCCCGAGGCACAGATACGCAGTATTTT. Translation gives CASSLGPRGTDTQYF.

This clonotype was seen ten or more times. CDR3 bases: TGCGCCAGCAGCTTGGAGGTGGGAGATCGGGATACGCAGTATTTT. It translates to CASSLEVGDRDTQYF. The chain joins TRBV5-1 to TRBJ2-3; possibly TRBD2 for D (5 bases). Germline V gives CDR1 SGHRS, CDR2 YFSETQ. The CDR3 loop spans 15 amino acids. Trimming pared 0 bases from V and 6 bases from J, leaving 14 bases between.

This clonotype was observed many times. The chain combines TRBV20-1 with TRBJ1-5; D gene ambiguous. CDR3 length: 15 residues. Trimming removed 3 bases from V and 1 base from J, with 13 bases in between. Germline CDR1 reads DFQATT; CDR2 reads SNEGSKA (reference sequence). The CDR3 reads CSARGGVGSNQPQHF. In DNA, the CDR3 is TGCAGTGCTAGGGGTGGCGTCGGGAGCAATCAGCCCCAGCATTTT.

This clonotype was detected ten times or more. The chain uses TRBV12-3 or TRBV12-4 and TRBJ2-1, with TRBD2 identical over 7 bases. The CDR3 covers 15 residues. The junction had 9 bases not matched to a gene; V was cut back by 5 bases and J by 5 bases. The CDR3 DNA reads as TGTGCCAGCAGTGCACAGTCTAGCGGCAACAATGAGCAGTTCTTC. Its protein is CASSAQSSGNNEQFF.

A few counts support this clonotype. The rearrangement uses TRBV7-2 and TRBJ2-1; D may be TRBD2 (5 bases). CDR1 is SGHTA, CDR2 FQGNSA, per germline. Trimming removed 0 bases at V and 10 bases at J, with 7 bases between. There are 12 residues in the CDR3. The DNA of the CDR3 is TGTGCCAGCAGCTTAGCGCCGGGGGAGCAGTTCTTC. Translating gives CASSLAPGEQFF. Supplemented by reference TRBV7-2 and TRBJ2-1, the full variable domain reads GAGVSQSPSNKVTEKGKDVELRCDPISGHTALYWYRQSLGQGLEFLIYFQGNSAPDKSGLPSDRFSAERTGGSVSTLTIQRTQQEDSAVYLCASSLAPGEQFFGPGTRLTVL.

This clonotype was recorded many times. An end of the junction does not agree with germline; a read error may underlie this. The chain carries TRBV7-2 and TRBJ1-3; no firm D call. Germline lookup yields CDR1 SGHTA and CDR2 FQGNSA. The CDR3 has 14 residues. CDR3 residues: CASSLELSGNTIYF. CDR3 nucleotide sequence: TGTGCCAGCAGCTTAGAGCTCTCTGGAAACACTATATATTTT.

The CDR3 region has the DNA TGTGCCAGCAGCTTCCTTTTGACAGGGGGCACCGGGGAGCTGTTTTTT. It is translated as CASSFLLTGGTGELFF. The chain uses TRBV11-2 and TRBJ2-2; 9 bases map to TRBD1. The CDR3 length is 16 residues. V was pared by 3 bases and J by 4 bases, with 6 bases of the junction left unmatched. In germline, CDR1 is SGHAT, CDR2 FQNNGV. Filled out from reference TRBV11-2 and TRBJ2-2, the complete variable domain reads EAGVAQSPRYKIIEKRQSVAFWCNPISGHATLYWYQQILGQGPKLLIQFQNNGVVDDSQLPKDRFSAERLKGVDSTLKIQPAKLEDSAVYLCASSFLLTGGTGELFFGEGSRLTVL.

This clonotype was seen many times. The CDR3 loop is CATSDQLAGDEQFF. In DNA, the CDR3 is TGTGCCACCAGTGATCAACTAGCGGGAGATGAGCAGTTCTTC. This chain uses TRBV24-1 with TRBJ2-1, with TRBD2 matching over 11 bases. V lost 3 bases, J lost 8 bases, and 2 bases stayed unmatched. Germline CDR1 reads KGHDR; CDR2 reads SFDVKD. CDR3 length: 14 residues.

This clonotype was seen repeatedly, ten times or more. The V call is TRBV6-1, the J call TRBJ1-1, with 9 bases matching TRBD1. This CDR3 is built from 14 residues. Germline CDR1 and CDR2: MNHNS and SASEGT. J gave up 5 bases and V 6 bases, and 7 bases lay outside the gene matches. CDR3 sequence (DNA): TGTGCCAGCAGACAGGGGGCATTCGGGACTGAAGCTTTCTTT. Encoded protein: CASRQGAFGTEAFF.

This clonotype was observed many times. For the CDR3, the DNA is TGTGCCAGCAGCTTGGGGCGGGGGATGAACACTGAAGCTTTCTTT. It translates to CASSLGRGMNTEAFF. The chain links TRBV7-2 to TRBJ1-1, with D possibly being TRBD1 (5 bases). Germline V gives CDR1 SGHTA, CDR2 FQGNSA. The CDR3 sequence is 15 residues long. V lost 3 bases to trimming and J lost 0 bases, with 11 bases between them.

This clonotype has at least ten counts. The J gene is TRBJ2-7, the V gene TRBV2; 9 bases map to TRBD1. Trimming cost V 3 bases and J 2 bases; bases outside gene matches: 5. The CDR3 has 15 residues. Germline V lookup: CDR1 SNHLY, CDR2 FYNNEI. CDR3 region: CASSDQDRGAYEQYF. CDR3 bases: TGTGCCAGCAGTGACCAGGACAGGGGCGCCTACGAGCAGTACTTC.

This clonotype occurred a few times. The chain joins TRBV5-4 to TRBJ2-2; TRBD1 matches at 7 bases. The germline V gene has CDR1 SGHNT and CDR2 YYREEE (reference sequence). CDR3 length equals 14 residues. After removal of 3 bases from V and 6 bases from J, the junction contained 5 bases not matched to a gene. CDR3 sequence reads: CASSSPDRSGELFF. Written as DNA, the CDR3 is TGTGCCAGCAGCTCCCCGGACAGGTCCGGGGAGCTGTTTTTT.

The rearrangement joins TRBV7-2 to TRBJ2-3; 13 bases line up with TRBD2. From germline, CDR1 is SGHTA and CDR2 FQGNSA. V lost 6 bases to trimming and J lost 5 bases; unmatched junction nucleotides: 8. The CDR3 loop spans 16 amino acids. Here the CDR3 DNA reads TGTGCCAGCAGGTTCAGGACTAGCGGGAGCCGAGATACGCAGTATTTT. Residues: CASRFRTSGSRDTQYF.

This clonotype occurred a few times. This sequence joins TRBV11-2 and TRBJ2-7; D gene unclear. Trimming pared 5 bases from V and 0 bases from J, leaving 11 bases between. The CDR3 runs 14 residues. CDR1 and CDR2 from the germline V gene are SGHAT and FQNNGV. The CDR3 loop is CASSVSGGSYEQYF. Written as DNA, the CDR3 is TGTGCCAGCAGCGTTTCCGGCGGCTCCTACGAGCAGTACTTC. The full variable domain, rest sourced from reference TRBV11-2 and TRBJ2-7, is EAGVAQSPRYKIIEKRQSVAFWCNPISGHATLYWYQQILGQGPKLLIQFQNNGVVDDSQLPKDRFSAERLKGVDSTLKIQPAKLEDSAVYLCASSVSGGSYEQYFGPGTRLTVT.

This clonotype came up many times. V is TRBV10-3 and J is TRBJ2-3; D is unclear. The germline V gene has CDR1 ENHRY and CDR2 SYGVKD. V shed 3 bases and J shed 4 bases, with 5 bases lying between them. The CDR3 loop spans 12 amino acids. CDR3 region: CAISERADTQYF. CDR3 nucleotide sequence: TGTGCCATCAGTGAAAGGGCAGATACGCAGTATTTT.

This clonotype was found a few times. V gene TRBV7-2 combines with J gene TRBJ2-7; D is uncertain. Per germline, CDR1 SGHTA and CDR2 FQGNSA. V dropped 1 base and J dropped 7 bases, with 14 bases sitting between them. CDR3 size: 14 residues. The CDR3 nucleotides are TGTGCCAGCAGCTTAGTACCCCAGTTAAAGGAGCAGTACTTC. It translates to CASSLVPQLKEQYF.

A word on this clonotype: A much larger clone sits a single nucleotide away, making a read error possible. The chain has TRBV20-1 and TRBJ1-2; D possibly corresponds to TRBD1 (6 bases). The CDR3 extends over 19 amino acids. The germline V gene has CDR1 DFQATT and CDR2 SNEGSKA (reference sequence). V was pared by 7 bases and J by 5 bases, with 35 bases between. The CDR3 here is CSVTGSRSGVLDWLYGYTF. The CDR3 nucleotides read TGCAGTGTTACAGGGTCCAGGAGTGGAGTCCTAGACTGGCTTTATGGCTACACCTTC.

This clonotype was counted ten times or more. The chain has TRBV7-2 and TRBJ2-7; TRBD1 is a possible D gene (6 bases). Deletions cut 6 bases from V and 1 base from J, with 16 bases between. Germline V gives CDR1 SGHTA, CDR2 FQGNSA. This CDR3 has 15 residues. The CDR3 region has the DNA TGTGCCAGCAGTTACAGGGAAACCGGGTCCTACGAGCAGTACTTC. As protein: CASSYRETGSYEQYF.